Listed below are T cell receptor beta chains from one sample, sequenced in a study of PD-1 blockade in classical Hodgkin lymphoma. Sequenced by immunoSEQ multiplex PCR; TCRdb stores in-frame clones only, minus some. The sample yields 85,000 to 90,000 clones, 90% seen once. Sequencing was performed on peripheral blood mononuclear cells (PBMCs), taken before the fourth cycle of nivolumab. The receptors come from a human donor with classical Hodgkin lymphoma. Each CDR3 is given with its conserved first and last residue. The D gene is left open where the match is weak.

d_call j_call v_call cdr3_aa
NA TRBJ1-5 TRBV23-1 CASPQGLRQVRYSNQPQHF
NA NA TRBV10-2 CASWDGSRSYEQYF
NA TRBJ2-5 TRBV29-1 CSVEDRVQETQYF
TRBD2 TRBJ2-5 TRBV7-2 CASSFSGGGVGETQYF
NA TRBJ2-1 TRBV7-2 CASSLVSTRNEQFF
TRBD2 TRBJ2-7 TRBV2 CASRSNSGAYEQYF
NA TRBJ1-2 TRBV6-5 CASSYMEAYGYTF
NA TRBJ2-1 TRBV19 CASTVQQSNEQFF
NA TRBJ2-3 TRBV2 CASSERDIGDTQYF
TRBD2 TRBJ2-1 TRBV11-2 CASSSSGLAGGINEQFF
NA TRBJ2-5 TRBV6-6 CASSYLRDGQETQYF
NA TRBJ2-7 TRBV5-1 CASRGSRVNEQYF
TRBD1 TRBJ2-2 TRBV6-1 CASSDSAGTANTGELFF
NA TRBJ2-7 TRBV7-2 CASSLQVMGNEQYF
NA TRBJ2-3 TRBV9 CASSVGGSTDTQYF
NA TRBJ1-2 TRBV19 CASSKTPGHAAYGYTF
TRBD1 TRBJ1-2 TRBV29-1 CSGRQGAGYGYTF
NA TRBJ2-5 TRBV9 CASSVDQETQYF
NA TRBJ2-1 TRBV11-3 CASSLDRVGEQFF
NA TRBJ2-1 TRBV15 CATSRERGSYNEQFF
NA TRBJ2-3 TRBV9 CASSVGRRLSTDTQYF
NA TRBJ2-3 TRBV14 CASSQGPGLADTQYF
TRBD1 TRBJ1-2 TRBV7-9 CASSSGQATYGYTF
NA TRBJ2-3 TRBV19 CASRGRSTDTQYF
NA TRBJ1-1 TRBV13 CASSLGYMNTEAFF